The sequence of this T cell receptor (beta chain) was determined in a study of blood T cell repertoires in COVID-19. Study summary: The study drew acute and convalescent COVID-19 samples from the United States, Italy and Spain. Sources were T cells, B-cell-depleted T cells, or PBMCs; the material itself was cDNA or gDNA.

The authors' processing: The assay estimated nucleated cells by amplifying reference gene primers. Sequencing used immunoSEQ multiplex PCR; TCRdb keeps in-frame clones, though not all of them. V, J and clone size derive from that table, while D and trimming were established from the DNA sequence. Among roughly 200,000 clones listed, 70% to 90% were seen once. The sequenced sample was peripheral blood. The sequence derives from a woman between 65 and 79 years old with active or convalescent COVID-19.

The CDR3 here is CASSAGLGSYEQYF. The CDR3 coding sequence is TGTGCCAGTAGTGCGGGACTAGGGTCCTACGAGCAGTACTTC. The chain recombines TRBV19 with TRBJ2-7, with TRBD2 matching 8 bases. There are 14 residues in the CDR3. Unmatched junction bases numbered 4, after V lost 5 bases and J lost 1 base. Germline V gives CDR1 LNHDA, CDR2 SQIVND (reference sequence).